The 24 T cell receptor beta chains below all came from one sample that was sequenced in a study of blood T cell repertoires in COVID-19. Only in-frame clones appear in the TCRdb table, and some are missing; sequencing was by immunoSEQ multiplex PCR. This sample has 85,000 to 120,000 clones, with 87% found just once. The sample consisted of peripheral blood. Receptor source: a man aged 45-65 years with active COVID-19.

The V and J genes are TRBV6-5 and TRBJ1-2; a possible D gene is TRBD1 (5 bases). CDR3 size: 14 residues. CDR1 is MNHEY, CDR2 SVGAGI, per germline. V was trimmed by 7 bases and J by 2 bases, leaving 14 bases between them. This chain's CDR3 is CASTPRGWNYGYTF. CDR3 in DNA: TGTGCCAGCACCCCAAGGGGTTGGAACTATGGCTACACCTTC.

V and J are TRBV7-2 and TRBJ2-6, with D maybe TRBD2 (7 bases). The length of the CDR3 is 16 residues. V shed 1 base and J shed 7 bases, with 14 bases lying between them. Germline V gene lookup returns CDR1 SGHTA and CDR2 FQGNSA. The CDR3 coding sequence is TGTGCCAGCAGCTTAGATTCAGGGGAGGGAGCCAACGTCCTGACTTTC. It specifies CASSLDSGEGANVLTF.

The rearrangement links TRBV6-5 to TRBJ2-2; perhaps TRBD2 as D (5 bases). This CDR3 spans 12 amino acids. Per germline, CDR1 MNHEY and CDR2 SVGAGI. The V gene lost 7 bases and the J gene lost 5 bases, with 8 bases spanning the gap. CDR3 coding DNA: TGTGCCAGCATAAGGGAGACCGGGGAGCTGTTTTTT. Amino acids: CASIRETGELFF.

This clone has a count of ten or more. This rearrangement joins TRBV5-6 to TRBJ1-2; D may be TRBD1 (6 bases). This CDR3 contains 15 residues. Germline V gene sequence: CDR1 SGHDT, CDR2 YYEEEE. V was cut by 0 bases and J by 4 bases, with 13 bases left in between. The CDR3 nucleotides are TGTGCCAGCAGCTTGGGGACAGCGCATTTCTATGGCTACACCTTC. Protein sequence: CASSLGTAHFYGYTF.

The chain employs TRBV6-5 and TRBJ2-1, with a weak D call TRBD2 (6 bases). V lost 0 bases, J lost 8 bases, and 14 bases lay in between. Germline CDR1 reads MNHEY; CDR2 reads SVGAGI. This CDR3 is 15 amino acids long. The CDR3: CASSYSALGGDEQFF. The CDR3 DNA reads TGTGCCAGCAGTTACTCAGCGCTCGGAGGGGATGAGCAGTTCTTC.

The sample holds a few counts of this clone. The chain recombines TRBV7-5 with TRBJ1-5; the table calls TRBD1, which could not be checked here. TRBV7-5 is marked as a pseudogene. The CDR3 loop spans 16 amino acids. CDR3 protein: CARSFFWDRGVRPQHF. Here the CDR3 DNA reads TGTGCCAGAAGCTTTTTTTGGGACAGGGGCGTTCGGCCCCAGCATTTT.

The CDR3 loop reads CASSEQQQGINEQYF. Written as DNA, the CDR3 is TGTGCCAGCAGCGAACAACAACAGGGCATCAACGAGCAGTACTTC. The rearrangement links TRBV5-6 to TRBJ2-7, with D possibly TRBD1 on 6 matching bases. Germline loops: CDR1 SGHDT, CDR2 YYEEEE. CDR3 size: 15 residues. Trimming removed 4 bases from V and 5 bases from J, with 19 bases in between.

The rearrangement joins TRBV6-5 to TRBJ1-1; the D is unclear. V lost 2 bases and J lost 9, with 16 bases in between. CDR3 length equals 14 residues. Germline V CDR1 and CDR2: MNHEY, SVGAGI. CDR3 protein: CASSYGQVRGQAFF. The CDR3 coding sequence is TGTGCCAGCAGTTACGGGCAGGTCCGAGGGCAAGCTTTCTTT.

The gene calls are TRBV3-1 (or the pseudogene TRBV3-2) and TRBJ1-1; D not resolved. V was shortened by 0 bases and J by 8 bases, with 13 bases between the two germline ends. Germline V gene sequence: CDR1 LGHDT, CDR2 YNNKEL (reference sequence). The CDR3 runs to 14 residues. CDR3 coding DNA: TGTGCCAGCAGCCAAGATCGATTTCAAGAGGAAGCTTTCTTT. Translating it yields CASSQDRFQEEAFF.

This clone has just a few counts. V gene TRBV7-3 combines with J gene TRBJ2-2, with D perhaps matching TRBD2 (6 bases). The V end lost 5 bases, the J end lost 3 bases, and 10 bases lay between the germline ends. The CDR3 is 14 residues long. The V gene's germline CDR1 is SGHTA and CDR2 FQGTGA. DNA for the CDR3: TGTGCCAGCAGCCGGGGCGGGGACACCGGGGAGCTGTTTTTT. Residues: CASSRGGDTGELFF.

The V gene is TRBV5-4, the J gene TRBJ2-1; TRBD1 matches 10 bases. J lost 2 bases, V lost 5 bases, and 7 bases had no gene match. Germline CDR1 reads SGHNT; CDR2 reads YYREEE (reference sequence). The CDR3 is made up of 16 amino acids. This CDR3 reads CASSQSGTGAYNEQFF. In DNA form, the CDR3 reads TGTGCCAGCAGTCAATCCGGGACAGGGGCCTACAATGAGCAGTTCTTC.

The J gene is TRBJ2-3, the V gene TRBV2; D may be TRBD2 (6 bases). This CDR3 has 12 residues. CDR1 is SNHLY, CDR2 FYNNEI, per germline. With 9 bases removed from V and 7 bases from J, the gap between germline ends came to 14 bases. CDR3 amino acids: CASPPSGHTQYF. The CDR3 nucleotides read TGTGCCAGTCCCCCAAGCGGGCATACGCAGTATTTT.

This chain links TRBV25-1 with TRBJ1-4; 8 bases fit TRBD1. V was clipped by 1 base and J by 7 bases; unmatched bases: 5. Germline lookup yields CDR1 MGHDK and CDR2 SYGVNS. This CDR3 spans 15 amino acids. In nucleotides, the CDR3 is TGTGCCAGCAGTGAATCCGCAGGGGGCGTTGAAAAACTGTTTTTT. Translation gives CASSESAGGVEKLFF.

J is TRBJ2-2 and V is TRBV4-2, with 9 bases that match TRBD2. J gave up 7 bases and V 11 bases, and 11 bases lay outside the gene matches. Germline V lookup: CDR1 LGHNA, CDR2 YNFKEQ. The CDR3 loop spans 14 amino acids. DNA of the CDR3: TGTGCCCGCGCGGGCGGGGGGGCCAGCGGGGAGCTGTTTTTT. Residues: CARAGGGASGELFF.

This sequence joins TRBV4-3 and TRBJ2-7; TRBD2 is a possible D gene (6 bases). CDR1 LGHNA and CDR2 YSLEER come from the germline V gene. CDR3 size: 13 residues. Trimming stripped 1 base from V and 5 bases from J, with 9 bases between. The CDR3 is CASSQVAGNEQYF. In DNA form, the CDR3 reads TGCGCCAGCAGCCAAGTGGCGGGGAACGAGCAGTACTTC.

The rearrangement joins TRBV3-1 (or the pseudogene TRBV3-2) to TRBJ2-2; TRBD2 aligns across 12 bases. The V and J ends lost 4 bases and 7 bases, in that order; junction bases with no gene match: 10. The CDR3 runs to 17 residues. The germline gives CDR1 LGHDT, CDR2 YNNKEL (reference sequence). CDR3 protein: CASSLWLAGGRSGELFF. CDR3 nucleotide sequence: TGTGCCAGCAGCCTTTGGCTAGCGGGGGGGCGTAGCGGGGAGCTGTTTTTT.

The chain uses TRBV18 and TRBJ1-5, with D maybe TRBD1 (5 bases). The germline CDR1 and CDR2 sequences are KGHSH and LQKENI. V was cut by 3 bases and J by 5 bases, with 14 bases left in between. The CDR3 is 15 residues long. CDR3 nucleotides: TGTGCCAGCTCACCCACGATGACAGTCGATCAGCCCCAGCATTTT. It specifies CASSPTMTVDQPQHF. Full variable domain (remainder filled in from reference TRBV18 and TRBJ1-5): NAGVMQNPRHLVRRRGQEARLRCSPMKGHSHVYWYRQLPEEGLKFMVYLQKENIIDESGMPKERFSAEFPKEGPSILRIQQVVRGDSAAYFCASSPTMTVDQPQHFGDGTRLSIL.

The chain recombines TRBV7-2 with TRBJ2-7, with TRBD1 matching over 9 bases. The CDR3 length is 13 residues. Germline V gives CDR1 SGHTA, CDR2 FQGNSA. V trimming: 5 bases; J trimming: 6 bases; junction bases outside the gene matches: 5. The CDR3 is CASSRDRESEQYF. In DNA, the CDR3 is TGTGCCAGCAGCAGGGACAGGGAGAGCGAGCAGTACTTC.

The chain recombines TRBV29-1 with TRBJ2-1; the match to TRBD2 covers 7 bases. The germline V gene has CDR1 SQVTM and CDR2 ANQGSEA. V shed 8 bases and J 3 bases; nucleotides not matched to a gene: 7. This CDR3 has 13 amino acids. CDR3 sequence reads: CSLSRGVYNEQFF. DNA of the CDR3: TGCAGCCTCAGCCGGGGGGTCTACAATGAGCAGTTCTTC.

The chain employs TRBV18 and TRBJ2-2; a possible D gene is TRBD1 (6 bases). This CDR3 has 16 amino acids. Looked up from germline, CDR1 is KGHSH and CDR2 is LQKENI. V shed 4 bases and J shed 0 bases, with 12 bases lying between them. This chain's CDR3 is CASSLSRGSNTGELFF. CDR3 DNA: TGTGCCAGCTCACTCTCCAGGGGATCGAACACCGGGGAGCTGTTTTTT.

The rearrangement links TRBV11-1 to TRBJ1-1; D gene ambiguous. Germline assignment: CDR1 SGHAT and CDR2 FQDESV (reference sequence). The CDR3 has 11 residues. V lost 7 bases and J lost 2, with 5 bases in between. CDR3 in amino acids: CASTSNTEAFF. The DNA of the CDR3 is TGTGCCAGCACCTCCAACACTGAAGCTTTCTTT.

This clone came up once. J is TRBJ1-1 and V is TRBV3-1 (or the pseudogene TRBV3-2), with D unresolved. Germline V gives CDR1 LGHDT, CDR2 YNNKEL (reference sequence). Trimming left V 5 bases short and J 1 base short, with 8 bases between. This CDR3 contains 13 residues. CDR3 in amino acids: CASSSPGNTEAFF. DNA for the CDR3: TGTGCCAGCAGCTCGCCAGGGAACACTGAAGCTTTCTTT.

A note on this clone: Mismatch with germline at one junction end may stem from a read error. The V call is TRBV7-7, the J call TRBJ1-1; 7 positions agree with TRBD1. The germline CDR1 and CDR2 sequences are SSHAT and FNYEAQ (reference sequence). The CDR3 length is 11 residues. CDR3 loop: CASSGTAEAFF. The CDR3 DNA reads as TGTGCTAGCAGCGGGACAGCCGAAGCTTTCTTT.

The chain uses TRBV25-1 and TRBJ1-3; D uncertain. Germline CDR1 is MGHDK and CDR2 is SYGVNS. The V and J ends lost 8 bases and 7 bases respectively, with 15 bases between them. This CDR3 has 13 amino acids. The CDR3 loop reads CASAVSAGNTIYF. CDR3 nucleotide sequence: TGTGCCAGCGCAGTGAGTGCGGGCAACACCATATATTTT.